This T cell receptor (beta chain) was identified during a study of T cell responses to AZD1222 COVID-19 vaccine. The CDR3 loop spans 12 amino acids. V lost 8 bases to trimming and J lost 5 bases, with 10 bases between them. Notes on this clone: The antigen is not known.

General study findings and limits: All repertoire sampling was performed exclusively after the peak T cell response. Only 5 or 6 individuals given AZD1222 were seropositive at baseline. It should be noted that donors were predominantly white British and more often female, and clonal diversity was possibly underestimated.

The assay was immunoSEQ multiplex PCR, and TCRdb's table has in-frame clones only and misses some. The table records around 120,000 clones, roughly nine tenths of them present only once. V usage is TRBV12-3 or TRBV12-4 and J usage is TRBJ1-5; no firm D call. The origin of this receptor is an adult in good health. Source: peripheral blood, taken on day 0 of AZD1222 vaccination. CDR3 loop: CASRNVHQPQHF. CDR3 DNA: TGTGCCAGCCGCAACGTCCATCAGCCCCAGCATTTT.